This T cell receptor (beta chain) was captured by sequencing in a study of identifying expanded T cells in peripheral blood. Study-wide findings and caveats: Variance in clone template counts between approximately two-week samples significantly increased with total template count across all healthy donors. Technical replicates showed approximately 1.2 changed clones; two weeks about 16; four weeks 19.

Comments on this clone: Antigen unknown.

During the collection period, no donor immune events like infections were recorded. Assay used: immunoSEQ multiplex PCR; TCRdb lists only in-frame clones, some missing. The sample shows over 80,000 clones, 86% of them seen only once. The CDR3 loop spans 16 amino acids. Trimming took off 0 bases at V and 3 bases at J, with 12 bases between the two ends. The V gene's germline CDR1 is SGHVS and CDR2 FNYEAQ. The gene calls are TRBV7-6 and TRBJ2-1; D is possibly TRBD2 (5 bases). This sequence originates from a person between 18 and 69 years old in good health. Sequenced input: blood. The CDR3 protein is CASSLAEVGIYNEQFF. For the CDR3, the DNA is TGTGCCAGCAGCTTAGCGGAGGTCGGTATCTACAATGAGCAGTTCTTC.